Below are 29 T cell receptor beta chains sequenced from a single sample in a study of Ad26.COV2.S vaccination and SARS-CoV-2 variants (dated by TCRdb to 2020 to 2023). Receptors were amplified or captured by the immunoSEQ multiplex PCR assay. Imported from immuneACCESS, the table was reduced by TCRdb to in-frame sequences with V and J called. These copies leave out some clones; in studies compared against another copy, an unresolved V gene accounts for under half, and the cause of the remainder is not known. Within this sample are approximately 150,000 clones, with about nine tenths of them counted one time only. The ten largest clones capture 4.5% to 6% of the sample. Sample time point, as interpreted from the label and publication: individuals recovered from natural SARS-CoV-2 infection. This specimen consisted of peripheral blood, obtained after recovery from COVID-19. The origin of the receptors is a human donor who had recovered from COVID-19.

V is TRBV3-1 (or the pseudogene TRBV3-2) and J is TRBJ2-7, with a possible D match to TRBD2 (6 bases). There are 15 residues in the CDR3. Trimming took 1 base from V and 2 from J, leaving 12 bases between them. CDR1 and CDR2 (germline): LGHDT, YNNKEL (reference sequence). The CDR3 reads CASSQVWAGTYEQYF. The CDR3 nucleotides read TGTGCCAGCAGCCAAGTGTGGGCGGGGACCTACGAGCAGTACTTC.

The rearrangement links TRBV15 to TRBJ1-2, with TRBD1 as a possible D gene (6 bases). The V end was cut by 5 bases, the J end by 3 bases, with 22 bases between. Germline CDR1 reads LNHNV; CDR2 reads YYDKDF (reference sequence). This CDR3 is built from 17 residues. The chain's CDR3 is CATSQTLKDSSYYGYTF. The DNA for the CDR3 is TGTGCCACCAGCCAGACTTTAAAGGACAGCTCCTACTATGGCTACACCTTC. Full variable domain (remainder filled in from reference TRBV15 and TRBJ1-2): DAMVIQNPRYQVTQFGKPVTLSCSQTLNHNVMYWYQQKSSQAPKLLFHYYDKDFNNEADTPDNFQSRRPNTSFCFLDIRSPGLGDTAMYLCATSQTLKDSSYYGYTFGSGTRLTVV.

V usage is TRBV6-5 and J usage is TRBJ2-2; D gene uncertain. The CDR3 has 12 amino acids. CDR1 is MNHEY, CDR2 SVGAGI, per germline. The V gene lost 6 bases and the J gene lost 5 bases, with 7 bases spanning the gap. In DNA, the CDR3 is TGTGCCAGCAGCCACGGAACCGGGGAGCTGTTTTTT. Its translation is CASSHGTGELFF.

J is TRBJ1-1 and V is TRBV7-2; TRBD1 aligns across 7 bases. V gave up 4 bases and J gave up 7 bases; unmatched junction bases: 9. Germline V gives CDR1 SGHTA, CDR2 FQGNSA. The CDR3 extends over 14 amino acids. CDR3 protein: CASSSGGGFGEAFF. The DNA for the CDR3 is TGTGCCAGCAGCTCAGGAGGGGGCTTTGGTGAAGCTTTCTTT.

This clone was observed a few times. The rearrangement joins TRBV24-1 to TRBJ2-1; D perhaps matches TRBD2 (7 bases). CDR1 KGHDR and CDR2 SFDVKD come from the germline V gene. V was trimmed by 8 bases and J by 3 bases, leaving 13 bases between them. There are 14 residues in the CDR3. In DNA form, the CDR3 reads TGTGCCACCATGGGGGGGCCCGACTACAATGAGCAGTTCTTC. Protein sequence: CATMGGPDYNEQFF.

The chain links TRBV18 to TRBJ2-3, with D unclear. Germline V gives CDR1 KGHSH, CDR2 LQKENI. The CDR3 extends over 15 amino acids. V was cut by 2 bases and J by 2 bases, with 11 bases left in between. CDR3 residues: CASSPSYSSTDTQYF. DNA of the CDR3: TGTGCCAGCTCACCATCTTACTCTTCCACAGATACGCAGTATTTT. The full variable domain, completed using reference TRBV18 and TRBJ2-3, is NAGVMQNPRHLVRRRGQEARLRCSPMKGHSHVYWYRQLPEEGLKFMVYLQKENIIDESGMPKERFSAEFPKEGPSILRIQQVVRGDSAAYFCASSPSYSSTDTQYFGPGTRLTVL.

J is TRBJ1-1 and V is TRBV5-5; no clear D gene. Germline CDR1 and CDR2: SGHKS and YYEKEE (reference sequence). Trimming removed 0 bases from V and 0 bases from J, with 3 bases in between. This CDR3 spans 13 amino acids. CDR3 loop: CASSLDLNTEAFF. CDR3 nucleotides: TGTGCCAGCAGCTTGGATCTGAACACTGAAGCTTTCTTT.

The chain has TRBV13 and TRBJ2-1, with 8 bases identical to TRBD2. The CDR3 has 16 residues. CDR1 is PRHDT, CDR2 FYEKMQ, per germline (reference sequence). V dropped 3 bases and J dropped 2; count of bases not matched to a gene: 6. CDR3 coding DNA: TGTGCCAGCAGCTTCCGACGGACTAGCACCTACAATGAGCAGTTCTTC. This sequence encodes CASSFRRTSTYNEQFF.

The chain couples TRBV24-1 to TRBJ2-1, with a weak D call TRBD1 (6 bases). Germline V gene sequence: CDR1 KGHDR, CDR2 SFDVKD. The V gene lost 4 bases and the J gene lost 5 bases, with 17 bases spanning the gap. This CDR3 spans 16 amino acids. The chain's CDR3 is CATSEQQGARNNEQFF. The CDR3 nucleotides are TGTGCCACCAGTGAGCAACAGGGTGCTCGGAACAATGAGCAGTTCTTC.

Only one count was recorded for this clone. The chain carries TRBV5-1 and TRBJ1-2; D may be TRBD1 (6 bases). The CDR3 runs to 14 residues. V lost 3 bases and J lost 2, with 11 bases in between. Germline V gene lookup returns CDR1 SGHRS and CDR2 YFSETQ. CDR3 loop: CASSSGQPNYGYTF. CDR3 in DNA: TGCGCCAGCAGCTCCGGACAGCCCAACTATGGCTACACCTTC. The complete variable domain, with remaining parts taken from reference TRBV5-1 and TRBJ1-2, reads KAGVTQTPRYLIKTRGQQVTLSCSPISGHRSVSWYQQTPGQGLQFLFEYFSETQRNKGNFPGRFSGRQFSNSRSEMNVSTLELGDSALYLCASSSGQPNYGYTFGSGTRLTVV.

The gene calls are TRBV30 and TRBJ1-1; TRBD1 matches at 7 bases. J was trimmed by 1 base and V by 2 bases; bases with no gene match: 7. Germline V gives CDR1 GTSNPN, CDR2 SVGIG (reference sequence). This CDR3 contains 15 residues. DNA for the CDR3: TGTGCCTGGAGTAGGCTAGGGGGCGGGAACACTGAAGCTTTCTTT. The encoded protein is CAWSRLGGGNTEAFF.

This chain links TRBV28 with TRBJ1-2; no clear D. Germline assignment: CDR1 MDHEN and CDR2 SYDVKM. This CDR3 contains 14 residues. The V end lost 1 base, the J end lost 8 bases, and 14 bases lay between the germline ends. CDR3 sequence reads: CASSLSGFSPGYTF. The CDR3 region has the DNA TGTGCCAGCAGTTTATCGGGCTTTTCCCCGGGCTACACCTTC.

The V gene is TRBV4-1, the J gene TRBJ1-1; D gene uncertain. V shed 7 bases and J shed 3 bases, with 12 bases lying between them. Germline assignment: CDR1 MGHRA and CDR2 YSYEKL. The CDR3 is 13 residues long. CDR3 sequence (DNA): TGCGCCAGCACCCTAGAGGGAGACACTGAAGCTTTCTTT. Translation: CASTLEGDTEAFF.

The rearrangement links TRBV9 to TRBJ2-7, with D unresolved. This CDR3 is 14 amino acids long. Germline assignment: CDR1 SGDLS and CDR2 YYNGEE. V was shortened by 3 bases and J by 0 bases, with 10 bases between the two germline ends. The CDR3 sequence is CASSAEVLSYEQYF. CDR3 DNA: TGTGCCAGCAGCGCCGAGGTACTCTCCTACGAGCAGTACTTC.

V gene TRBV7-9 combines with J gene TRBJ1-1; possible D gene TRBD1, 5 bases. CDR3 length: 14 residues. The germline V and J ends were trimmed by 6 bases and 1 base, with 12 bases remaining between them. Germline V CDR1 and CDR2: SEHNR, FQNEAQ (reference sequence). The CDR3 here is CASRVGRKNTEAFF. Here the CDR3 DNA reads TGTGCCAGCAGGGTGGGGCGGAAGAACACTGAAGCTTTCTTT.

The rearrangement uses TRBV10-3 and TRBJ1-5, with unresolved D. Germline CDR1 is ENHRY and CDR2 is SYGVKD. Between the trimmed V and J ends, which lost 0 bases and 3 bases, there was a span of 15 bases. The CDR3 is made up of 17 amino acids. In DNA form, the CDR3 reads TGTGCCATCAGTGAGTCTAAGGCTAGGGCTTTCAATCAGCCCCAGCATTTT. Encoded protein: CAISESKARAFNQPQHF.

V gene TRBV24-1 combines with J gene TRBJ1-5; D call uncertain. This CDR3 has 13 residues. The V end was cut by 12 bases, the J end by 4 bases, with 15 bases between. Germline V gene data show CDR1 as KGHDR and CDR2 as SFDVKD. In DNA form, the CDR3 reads TGTGCCCCCAACGGGTGTGATAATCAGCCCCAGCATTTT. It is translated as CAPNGCDNQPQHF.

Written as DNA, the CDR3 is TGTGCCAGCAGCTTAGAGACAGGCACTGAAGCTTTCTTT. Residues: CASSLETGTEAFF. The rearrangement joins TRBV13 to TRBJ1-1; D perhaps matches TRBD1 (6 bases). Germline CDR1 and CDR2: PRHDT and FYEKMQ (reference sequence). V lost 1 base to trimming and J lost 4 bases, with 7 bases between them. This CDR3 is built from 13 residues.

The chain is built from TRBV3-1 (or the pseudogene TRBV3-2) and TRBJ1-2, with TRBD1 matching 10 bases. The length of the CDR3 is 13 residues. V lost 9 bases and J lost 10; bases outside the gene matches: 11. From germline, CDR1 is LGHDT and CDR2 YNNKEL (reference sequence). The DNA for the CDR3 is TGTGCCAGTACCAAGCGGACAGGGGGTGACTACACCTTC. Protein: CASTKRTGGDYTF.

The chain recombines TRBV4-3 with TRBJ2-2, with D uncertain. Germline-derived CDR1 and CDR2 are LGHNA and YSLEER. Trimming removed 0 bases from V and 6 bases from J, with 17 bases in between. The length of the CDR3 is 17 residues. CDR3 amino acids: CASSQEVSPEVAGELFF. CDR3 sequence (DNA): TGCGCCAGCAGCCAAGAAGTATCACCTGAAGTGGCCGGGGAGCTGTTTTTT.

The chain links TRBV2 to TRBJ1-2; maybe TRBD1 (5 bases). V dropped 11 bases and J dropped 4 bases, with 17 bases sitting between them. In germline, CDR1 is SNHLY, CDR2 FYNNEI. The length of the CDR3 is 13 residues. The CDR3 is CAGRRTQGYGYTF. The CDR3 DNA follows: TGTGCCGGAAGAAGGACCCAGGGCTATGGCTACACCTTC.

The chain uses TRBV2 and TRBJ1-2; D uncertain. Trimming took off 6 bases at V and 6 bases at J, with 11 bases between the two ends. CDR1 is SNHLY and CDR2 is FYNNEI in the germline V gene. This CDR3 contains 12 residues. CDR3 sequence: CASRAGSHGYTF. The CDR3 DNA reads TGTGCCAGCAGAGCAGGTTCACATGGCTACACCTTC.

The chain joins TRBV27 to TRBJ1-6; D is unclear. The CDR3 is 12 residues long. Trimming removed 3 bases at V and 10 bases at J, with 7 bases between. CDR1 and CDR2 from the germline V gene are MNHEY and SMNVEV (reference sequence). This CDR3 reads CASSFGGSPLHF. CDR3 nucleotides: TGTGCCAGCAGTTTCGGAGGATCACCCCTCCACTTT.

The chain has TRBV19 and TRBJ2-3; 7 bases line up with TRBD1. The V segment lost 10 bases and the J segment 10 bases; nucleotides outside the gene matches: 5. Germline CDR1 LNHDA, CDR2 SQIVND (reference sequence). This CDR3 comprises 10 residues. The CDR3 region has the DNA TGTGCCACACGACAGGGAGCGCAGTATTTT. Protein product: CATRQGAQYF.

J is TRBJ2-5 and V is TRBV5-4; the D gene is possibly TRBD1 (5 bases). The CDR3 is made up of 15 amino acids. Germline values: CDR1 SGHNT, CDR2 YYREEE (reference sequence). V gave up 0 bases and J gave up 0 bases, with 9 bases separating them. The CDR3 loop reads CASSLGQGYQETQYF. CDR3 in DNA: TGTGCCAGCAGCTTGGGTCAGGGATACCAAGAGACCCAGTACTTC.

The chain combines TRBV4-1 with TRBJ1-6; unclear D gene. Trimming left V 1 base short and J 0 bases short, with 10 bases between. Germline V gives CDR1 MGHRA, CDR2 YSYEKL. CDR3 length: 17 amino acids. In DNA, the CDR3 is TGCGCCAGCAGCCAAGGTGGACTCAGCTCCTATAATTCACCCCTCCACTTT. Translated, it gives CASSQGGLSSYNSPLHF.

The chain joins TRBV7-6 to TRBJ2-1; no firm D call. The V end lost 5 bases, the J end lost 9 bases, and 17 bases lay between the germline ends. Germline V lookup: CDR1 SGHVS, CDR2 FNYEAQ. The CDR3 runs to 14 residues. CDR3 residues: CASSHRATSGEQFF. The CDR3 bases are TGTGCCAGCAGCCATCGCGCCACATCCGGTGAGCAGTTCTTC.

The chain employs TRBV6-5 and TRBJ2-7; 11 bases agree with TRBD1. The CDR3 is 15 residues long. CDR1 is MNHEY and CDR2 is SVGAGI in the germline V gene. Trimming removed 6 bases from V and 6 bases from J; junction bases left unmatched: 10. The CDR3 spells CASRLAGTGGIEQYF. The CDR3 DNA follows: TGTGCCAGCAGACTCGCCGGGACAGGGGGAATCGAGCAGTACTTC.

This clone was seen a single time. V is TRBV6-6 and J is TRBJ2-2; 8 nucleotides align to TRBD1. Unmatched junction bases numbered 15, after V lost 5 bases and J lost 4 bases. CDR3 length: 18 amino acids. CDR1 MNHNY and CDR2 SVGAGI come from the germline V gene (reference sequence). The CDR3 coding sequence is TGTGCCAGCAGTCCTCGGGGACAGGTTGTGGTGGGCACCGGGGAGCTGTTTTTT. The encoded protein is CASSPRGQVVVGTGELFF.